The clone carrying this T cell receptor (beta chain) has only a few counts. Its target is not known. This entry belongs to a study of memory CD4+ T cells and cytomegalovirus serostatus. Findings of the study overall: CMV serostatus prediction reached median AUC roughly 0.95, or 0.91 with US-trained model. CD4+ memory repertoires contained 67 of 164 reported CMV TCRbeta sequences. Suggested: most of the CMV-linked TCR signature lies in CD4+ memory cells.

Trimming at V came to 0 bases and at J to 5 bases, leaving 7 bases not matched to a gene. This CDR3 region has 15 residues. Germline V gene data show CDR1 as KGHSH and CDR2 as LQKENI. Single viable CD3+CD4+CD8-CD45RO+ cells were sorted as the memory CD4+ T cells. After thawing, CD4+ T cells were positively selected. Libraries were prepared by immunoSEQ multiplex PCR; TCRdb keeps only in-frame clonotypes and omits some of them. The table has around 63,000 clones, 80% seen once. The material sequenced was memory CD4+ T cells from blood. The V and J genes are TRBV18 and TRBJ2-7, with TRBD1 identical over 7 bases. This TCR was sampled from an adult in good health and CMV-seronegative. Some clones in this sample may be carry-over from other donors' samples. This chain's CDR3 is CASSPPQTGSHEQYF. CDR3 sequence (DNA): TGTGCCAGCTCACCACCTCAGACAGGGTCCCACGAGCAGTACTTC.